A selection of T cell receptor beta chains follows, all from one sample in a study of identical twins. TCRdb redid the calling of the 5' RACE reads with MiXCR, one entry per CDR3 protein. This table has some 1,600,000 distinct CDR3 sequences, roughly a third appearing once. The sample taken for sequencing was cord blood. Every receptor here comes from a newborn girl in good health. The conserved cysteine and the conserved F or W are not part of the CDR3 here. The order of the fields is CDR3 protein, V gene, CDR3 length, D gene, J gene. A D gene is named only where the DNA matches it firmly.

CDR3 protein: ASSPSGGRREKLF
V gene: TRBV27
CDR3 length: 13
D gene: .
J gene: TRBJ1-4

CDR3 protein: ASTPGQKSSYEQY
V gene: TRBV12-3/TRBV12-4
CDR3 length: 13
D gene: TRBD1
J gene: TRBJ2-7

CDR3 protein: ASSQGDGTLNEQY
V gene: TRBV4-2
CDR3 length: 13
D gene: .
J gene: TRBJ2-7

CDR3 protein: ASSQGDGELYGYT
V gene: TRBV2
CDR3 length: 13
D gene: .
J gene: TRBJ1-2

CDR3 protein: ASSLVRGSNYGYT
V gene: TRBV7-9
CDR3 length: 13
D gene: .
J gene: TRBJ1-2

CDR3 protein: SAWTPYESSGANVLT
V gene: TRBV20-1
CDR3 length: 15
D gene: .
J gene: TRBJ2-6

CDR3 protein: ASSQESGSRNEQY
V gene: TRBV4-1
CDR3 length: 13
D gene: TRBD2
J gene: TRBJ2-5

CDR3 protein: ASSLAGGAGNTEAF
V gene: TRBV7-2
CDR3 length: 14
D gene: .
J gene: TRBJ1-1

CDR3 protein: ASSQVRLAGSLNTGELF
V gene: TRBV4-2
CDR3 length: 17
D gene: TRBD2
J gene: TRBJ2-2

CDR3 protein: NFGGEQF
V gene: TRBV7-9
CDR3 length: 7
D gene: .
J gene: TRBJ2-1

CDR3 protein: ASRIGLVSETQY
V gene: TRBV12-3/TRBV12-4
CDR3 length: 12
D gene: TRBD2
J gene: TRBJ2-5

CDR3 protein: ASSYRTDYGCT
V gene: TRBV6-6
CDR3 length: 11
D gene: .
J gene: TRBJ1-2

CDR3 protein: ATSEPTDRGRTDTQY
V gene: TRBV24-1
CDR3 length: 15
D gene: TRBD1
J gene: TRBJ2-3

CDR3 protein: TSSLVRTGNYGYT
V gene: TRBV12-3/TRBV12-4
CDR3 length: 13
D gene: TRBD1
J gene: TRBJ1-2

CDR3 protein: ASSLEQTYNEQF
V gene: TRBV5-1
CDR3 length: 12
D gene: .
J gene: TRBJ2-1

CDR3 protein: SVGGSRSYEQY
V gene: TRBV29-1
CDR3 length: 11
D gene: .
J gene: TRBJ2-7

CDR3 protein: ASSPRGDNTEAF
V gene: TRBV27
CDR3 length: 12
D gene: .
J gene: TRBJ1-1

CDR3 protein: SATLLAPSYNEQF
V gene: TRBV20-1
CDR3 length: 13
D gene: TRBD2
J gene: TRBJ2-1

CDR3 protein: SVERQGRYT
V gene: TRBV29-1
CDR3 length: 9
D gene: .
J gene: TRBJ1-2

CDR3 protein: ASSLPAVYNEQF
V gene: TRBV12-3/TRBV12-4
CDR3 length: 12
D gene: .
J gene: TRBJ2-1

CDR3 protein: ASRPGSSYNSPLH
V gene: TRBV28
CDR3 length: 13
D gene: .
J gene: TRBJ1-6

CDR3 protein: ASSSWALAGSSYEQY
V gene: TRBV28
CDR3 length: 15
D gene: TRBD2
J gene: TRBJ2-7

CDR3 protein: ASKGRRQGQETQY
V gene: TRBV2
CDR3 length: 13
D gene: TRBD1
J gene: TRBJ2-5

CDR3 protein: SVGGLYNEQF
V gene: TRBV29-1
CDR3 length: 10
D gene: .
J gene: TRBJ2-1

CDR3 protein: SAVYSGDEQY
V gene: TRBV20-1
CDR3 length: 10
D gene: TRBD2
J gene: TRBJ2-7

CDR3 protein: ASSTGGTNEQY
V gene: TRBV5-1
CDR3 length: 11
D gene: TRBD2
J gene: TRBJ2-4

CDR3 protein: ASSYSGWNEQF
V gene: TRBV10-3
CDR3 length: 11
D gene: .
J gene: TRBJ2-1

CDR3 protein: SATGGAYEQF
V gene: TRBV20-1
CDR3 length: 10
D gene: TRBD2
J gene: TRBJ2-1

CDR3 protein: ASLKGLAGNEQF
V gene: TRBV6-1
CDR3 length: 12
D gene: TRBD2
J gene: TRBJ2-1

CDR3 protein: ATSDSASVTYEQY
V gene: TRBV24-1
CDR3 length: 13
D gene: .
J gene: .

CDR3 protein: ASSVLQGSYNEQF
V gene: TRBV9
CDR3 length: 13
D gene: TRBD1
J gene: TRBJ2-1

CDR3 protein: SDSSIRSYEQY
V gene: TRBV20-1
CDR3 length: 11
D gene: .
J gene: TRBJ2-7

CDR3 protein: ASREAGTGWNNEQF
V gene: TRBV27
CDR3 length: 14
D gene: TRBD1
J gene: TRBJ2-1

CDR3 protein: ASSQAGTSGPGWDTQY
V gene: TRBV3-1
CDR3 length: 16
D gene: TRBD2
J gene: TRBJ2-3

CDR3 protein: ASSAPSGLANEQF
V gene: TRBV11-3
CDR3 length: 13
D gene: .
J gene: TRBJ2-1

CDR3 protein: ASSQEEADNEQY
V gene: TRBV4-1
CDR3 length: 12
D gene: .
J gene: .

CDR3 protein: ASSDRDPLNEQF
V gene: TRBV9
CDR3 length: 12
D gene: .
J gene: TRBJ2-1

CDR3 protein: ASSQRAY
V gene: TRBV3-1
CDR3 length: 7
D gene: .
J gene: TRBJ2-7

CDR3 protein: ASSFRGTGSSGANVLT
V gene: TRBV11-1
CDR3 length: 16
D gene: TRBD1
J gene: TRBJ2-6

CDR3 protein: ARQVIGLARNEQF
V gene: TRBV5-1
CDR3 length: 13
D gene: TRBD2
J gene: TRBJ2-1

CDR3 protein: SVEDQQGGDGYT
V gene: TRBV29-1
CDR3 length: 12
D gene: .
J gene: TRBJ1-2

CDR3 protein: ASSYRDGRSTEAF
V gene: TRBV7-2
CDR3 length: 13
D gene: .
J gene: TRBJ1-1

CDR3 protein: ATSPQDSANEKLF
V gene: TRBV15
CDR3 length: 13
D gene: .
J gene: TRBJ1-4

CDR3 protein: AISVGLAGGSSYNEQF
V gene: TRBV10-3
CDR3 length: 16
D gene: TRBD2
J gene: TRBJ2-1

CDR3 protein: SANHQRGAYNEQF
V gene: TRBV20-1
CDR3 length: 13
D gene: TRBD2
J gene: TRBJ2-1

CDR3 protein: ASSPQGPQH
V gene: TRBV5-8
CDR3 length: 9
D gene: .
J gene: TRBJ1-5

CDR3 protein: ASSSEATGTEAF
V gene: TRBV4-1
CDR3 length: 12
D gene: TRBD1
J gene: TRBJ1-1

CDR3 protein: SAYTYGGFTDTQY
V gene: TRBV20-1
CDR3 length: 13
D gene: .
J gene: TRBJ2-3

CDR3 protein: ASSLVSVRRTSLMSGANVLT
V gene: TRBV11-2
CDR3 length: 20
D gene: TRBD2
J gene: TRBJ2-6

CDR3 protein: ASSLASLNNFNEQY
V gene: TRBV7-2
CDR3 length: 14
D gene: .
J gene: TRBJ2-5

CDR3 protein: AISEQGAQPQH
V gene: TRBV6-1
CDR3 length: 11
D gene: .
J gene: TRBJ1-5

CDR3 protein: SARDQGRNYDYT
V gene: TRBV20-1
CDR3 length: 12
D gene: .
J gene: TRBJ1-2

CDR3 protein: SARDSNTDTQY
V gene: TRBV20-1
CDR3 length: 11
D gene: .
J gene: TRBJ2-3

CDR3 protein: ASSQVDDGGRQPYEQY
V gene: TRBV3-1
CDR3 length: 16
D gene: TRBD2
J gene: TRBJ2-7